Below, 16 T cell receptor beta chains from the same sample are listed, as sequenced in a study of blood T cell repertoires in COVID-19. Produced via immunoSEQ multiplex PCR; TCRdb's table is partial and in-frame only. The table has roughly 100,000 clones, 86% seen once. Sequenced: peripheral blood. The receptors were gathered from a woman of 80 years or more with acute or convalescent COVID-19.

The chain is built from TRBV6-4 and TRBJ2-5; the match to TRBD2 covers 8 bases. The CDR3 spans 16 residues. V lost 5 bases to trimming and J lost 0 bases; unmatched junction nucleotides: 8. The germline gives CDR1 MRHNA, CDR2 SNTAGT. The chain's CDR3 is CASSSWRRGDQETQYF. As DNA, the CDR3 is TGTGCCAGCAGTAGCTGGCGGCGGGGGGACCAAGAGACCCAGTACTTC.

Comment on this clone: This CDR3 is also generated by other DNA sequences in the sample. The V call is TRBV5-4, the J call TRBJ2-7; TRBD1 matches at 8 bases. CDR1 SGHNT and CDR2 YYREEE come from the germline V gene (reference sequence). This CDR3 region has 13 residues. V lost 4 bases and J lost 3; bases outside the gene matches: 3. CDR3 in amino acids: CASSLGQVYEQYF. The CDR3 DNA reads TGTGCCAGCAGCCTGGGACAGGTCTACGAGCAGTACTTC.

This CDR3 is CATSVPSGRETYEQYF. DNA for the CDR3: TGTGCCACCAGTGTCCCGTCCGGACGGGAAACCTACGAGCAGTACTTC. This chain connects TRBV24-1 to TRBJ2-7, with D possibly matching TRBD2 (5 bases). Trimming left V 5 bases short and J 2 bases short, with 18 bases between. This CDR3 has 16 residues. Per germline, CDR1 KGHDR and CDR2 SFDVKD.

The CDR3 region is CASSSQGYYGYTF. The CDR3 DNA is TGTGCCAGCAGCTCACAGGGGTACTATGGCTACACCTTC. The genes are TRBV7-9 and TRBJ1-2, with 7 bases that match TRBD1. Germline V lookup: CDR1 SEHNR, CDR2 FQNEAQ (reference sequence). Unmatched junction bases numbered 2, after V lost 4 bases and J lost 3 bases. The CDR3 covers 13 residues.

J is TRBJ1-4 and V is TRBV6-5; possibly TRBD1 for D (6 bases). Per germline, CDR1 MNHEY and CDR2 SVGAGI. V lost 6 bases and J 8 bases, leaving 19 bases between the germline ends. The CDR3 runs 15 residues. CDR3 DNA sequence: TGTGCCAGCAGCCTCCTACAGGGAGTGAAGGAAAAACTGTTTTTT. Protein: CASSLLQGVKEKLFF.

The V and J genes are TRBV2 and TRBJ1-1; D possibly corresponds to TRBD1 (6 bases). V was trimmed by 3 bases and J by 6 bases, leaving 14 bases between them. Germline V lookup: CDR1 SNHLY, CDR2 FYNNEI. The CDR3 sequence is 14 residues long. CDR3 residues: CASSDQGSAPEAFF. The CDR3 coding sequence is TGTGCCAGCAGTGATCAGGGGTCGGCCCCTGAAGCTTTCTTT.

As concerns this clone: Relative to the germline gene, one junction end is altered; a read error may explain this. This chain uses TRBV20-1 with TRBJ2-5, with D uncertain. CDR3 length: 15 residues. CDR1 is DFQATT and CDR2 is SNEGSKA in the germline V gene (reference sequence). CDR3 nucleotides: TGCAGTGCTAGTGACATAAACACAAAAAGAGAGGCCCAGTACTTC. Translated: CSASDINTKREAQYF.

V gene TRBV6-5 combines with J gene TRBJ1-6; 12 bases align to TRBD1. Losses at the gene ends were 8 bases for V and 6 bases for J; bases not matched to a gene: 2. This CDR3 comprises 14 residues. CDR1 is MNHEY, CDR2 SVGAGI, per germline. The CDR3 region has the DNA TGTGCCAGCTGGGACAGGGGGCTTAATTCACCCCTCCACTTT. Translation: CASWDRGLNSPLHF.

V gene TRBV5-4 combines with J gene TRBJ2-7; D is possibly TRBD2 (6 bases). V was cut by 4 bases and J by 6 bases, with 14 bases left in between. Germline CDR1 reads SGHNT; CDR2 reads YYREEE (reference sequence). The CDR3 sequence is 13 residues long. The CDR3 DNA reads TGTGCCAGCAGCCTCCGGGTGGGGGGCGAGCAGTACTTC. Translation gives CASSLRVGGEQYF.

The chain has TRBV6-5 and TRBJ2-2; D gene ambiguous. The CDR3 consists of 14 residues. The germline V gene encodes CDR1 MNHEY and CDR2 SVGAGI. V shed 6 bases and J shed 0 bases, with 8 bases lying between them. CDR3 region: CASRPTANTGELFF. The CDR3 coding sequence is TGTGCCAGCAGGCCGACTGCGAACACCGGGGAGCTGTTTTTT.

The chain carries TRBV24-1 and TRBJ2-7, with TRBD2 as a possible D gene (6 bases). V was pared by 5 bases and J by 2 bases, with 15 bases between. The germline V gene has CDR1 KGHDR and CDR2 SFDVKD. This CDR3 contains 15 residues. CDR3 region: CATSVWIRGAYEQYF. CDR3 coding DNA: TGTGCCACCAGTGTATGGATTCGCGGGGCCTACGAGCAGTACTTC.

Turning to this clone: Distinct nucleotide sequences in the sample also encode this CDR3. This sequence joins TRBV7-8 and TRBJ2-7; the D gene is possibly TRBD2 (6 bases). Germline CDR1 and CDR2: SGHVS and FQNEAQ. Trimming left V 7 bases short and J 2 bases short, with 15 bases between. The CDR3 length is 14 residues. This chain's CDR3 is CASNPGLPTYEQYF. CDR3 DNA sequence: TGTGCCAGCAACCCGGGACTTCCCACCTACGAGCAGTACTTC.

The rearrangement joins TRBV10-3 to TRBJ2-3, with 7 bases identical to TRBD1. This CDR3 region has 15 residues. V shed 3 bases, J shed 0 bases, and the junction held 3 bases outside the gene matches. Germline V gene lookup returns CDR1 ENHRY and CDR2 SYGVKD. The CDR3 coding sequence is TGTGCCATCAGTGAAGGACAGGTTAGCACAGATACGCAGTATTTT. As protein: CAISEGQVSTDTQYF.

The V gene is TRBV28, the J gene TRBJ2-1, with 10 nucleotides matching TRBD2. The CDR3 spans 15 residues. Germline V lookup: CDR1 MDHEN, CDR2 SYDVKM. Unmatched junction bases numbered 5, after V lost 4 bases and J lost 5 bases. CDR3 sequence (DNA): TGTGCCAGCAGTTCAGCGGGGGGGCCGCACAATGAGCAGTTCTTC. Protein sequence: CASSSAGGPHNEQFF.

The rearrangement uses TRBV27 and TRBJ1-1; tentative D call: TRBD1 (5 bases). The germline V gene has CDR1 MNHEY and CDR2 SMNVEV (reference sequence). CDR3 size: 15 residues. Trimming stripped 3 bases from V and 1 base from J, with 12 bases between. CDR3 region: CASSLVGRANTEAFF. In DNA, the CDR3 is TGTGCCAGCAGTTTGGTAGGCAGGGCGAACACTGAAGCTTTCTTT.

This chain links TRBV24-1 with TRBJ1-5; 9 bases are a match to TRBD1. CDR1 is KGHDR, CDR2 SFDVKD, per germline. The J segment lost 2 bases and the V segment lost 4 bases, leaving 11 bases of the junction unmatched. The CDR3 runs 18 residues. CDR3 nucleotide sequence: TGTGCCACCAGTGAGTCCGGGACAGGGAGAGGTGGCAATCAGCCCCAGCATTTT. Encoded protein: CATSESGTGRGGNQPQHF.